This record looks at one T cell receptor beta chain sequence and its context. Its antigen is still unknown. The entry originates in a study of monozygotic twins with inflammatory bowel disease. Study-level results: Among patients, repertoires may have gained variability from differing immunosuppressive treatments.

The input for each TCR library was around 3,400 ng of total RNA. Addition of UMIs with a 6-nucleotide sample barcode was achieved by template switching. TCRdb processed the 5' RACE reads again and assigns one entry to each CDR3 protein, with no DNA. The sample table includes 170,000 or so distinct CDR3 sequences. The CDR3 covers 15 residues. CDR1 and CDR2 from the germline V gene are MNHEY and SMNVEV (reference sequence). Total RNA from whole blood was isolated with no T cell sorting. Material for sequencing was blood. The clonotype comes from a human donor with ulcerative colitis or Crohn's disease, or a healthy co-twin of an affected twin (not recorded which). This chain connects TRBV27 to TRBJ1-6. CDR3: CASSLLHQYNSPLHF.